Below are 17 T cell receptor beta chains sequenced from a single sample in a study of T cell responses to AZD1222 COVID-19 vaccine. Only in-frame clones appear in the TCRdb table, and some are missing; sequencing was by immunoSEQ multiplex PCR. Found here are over 150,000 clones, approximately 92% of them singletons; the top ten hold around 1%. The material sequenced was peripheral blood, taken 28 days after the second dose of the MenACWY control vaccine. All receptors derive from an adult who received the MenACWY meningococcal vaccine as a control.

In nucleotides, the CDR3 is TGTGCCAGTCAATTCCACACTGAAGCTTTCTTT. This encodes CASQFHTEAFF. The chain recombines TRBV19 with TRBJ1-1, with D unclear. The length of the CDR3 is 11 residues. Germline CDR1 and CDR2: LNHDA and SQIVND (reference sequence). V was cut by 8 bases and J by 3 bases, with 7 bases left in between.

The V gene is TRBV25-1, the J gene TRBJ2-6, with TRBD1 as a possible D gene (5 bases). The CDR3 extends over 17 amino acids. Germline loops: CDR1 MGHDK, CDR2 SYGVNS. The V end lost 7 bases, the J end lost 1 base, and 17 bases lay between the germline ends. The CDR3 DNA reads TGTGCCAGCACTGGGGCAGGGCCTCCATCTGGGGCCAACGTCCTGACTTTC. Translating it yields CASTGAGPPSGANVLTF.

This sequence joins TRBV5-1 and TRBJ1-2; D is unresolved. The germline gives CDR1 SGHRS, CDR2 YFSETQ. Trimming removed 0 bases at V and 2 bases at J, with 11 bases between. The CDR3 extends over 15 amino acids. The DNA for the CDR3 is TGCGCCAGCAGCTTGGAGGGTGCCCGAAACTATGGCTACACCTTC. Protein: CASSLEGARNYGYTF.

This chain connects TRBV19 to TRBJ1-4; D is undetermined. Germline CDR1 and CDR2: LNHDA and SQIVND (reference sequence). Trimming cost V 4 bases and J 6 bases, with 9 bases left between them. The CDR3 consists of 13 residues. CDR3 in DNA: TGTGCCAGTAGTAGGGATGTCTATGAAAAACTGTTTTTT. Residues: CASSRDVYEKLFF.

The chain has TRBV7-2 and TRBJ2-5; D remains unclear. This CDR3 has 14 amino acids. V was trimmed by 2 bases and J by 1 base, leaving 8 bases between them. CDR1 is SGHTA, CDR2 FQGNSA, per germline. The CDR3 loop reads CASSLSLSQETQYF. The DNA of the CDR3 is TGTGCCAGCAGCTTATCCCTATCCCAAGAGACCCAGTACTTC.

The genes are TRBV12-3 or TRBV12-4 and TRBJ1-5; 7 bases line up with TRBD1. The V and J ends lost 8 bases and 7 bases, in that order; junction bases with no gene match: 8. This CDR3 is 13 amino acids long. In DNA form, the CDR3 reads TGTGCCAGCGCACCGGGACAGAGGCAGCCCCAGCATTTT. Protein product: CASAPGQRQPQHF.

The chain joins TRBV25-1 to TRBJ2-3; 10 nucleotides line up with TRBD2. Germline lookup yields CDR1 MGHDK and CDR2 SYGVNS. The CDR3 sequence is 16 residues long. V was clipped by 3 bases and J by 0 bases; unmatched bases: 3. This CDR3 is CASSDLAGESTDTQYF. The CDR3, as DNA: TGTGCCAGCAGTGACCTAGCGGGGGAGAGCACAGATACGCAGTATTTT.

The chain recombines TRBV28 with TRBJ1-1; weak D call: TRBD1 (5 bases). Trimming shortened V by 3 bases and J by 2 bases, and 13 bases separated the two germline ends. The CDR3 runs 15 residues. Germline V gene lookup returns CDR1 MDHEN and CDR2 SYDVKM. Here the CDR3 DNA reads TGTGCCAGCAGTTTGAGTCTGACAGCAAACACTGAAGCTTTCTTT. Translated, it gives CASSLSLTANTEAFF.

V is TRBV7-2 and J is TRBJ2-7; 11 bases agree with TRBD2. CDR1 is SGHTA and CDR2 is FQGNSA in the germline V gene. J was trimmed by 3 bases and V by 6 bases; bases with no gene match: 4. CDR3 length: 14 amino acids. The chain's CDR3 is CASRMTSGVYEQYF. CDR3 DNA sequence: TGTGCCAGCAGGATGACTAGCGGGGTCTACGAGCAGTACTTC.

The V call is TRBV7-9, the J call TRBJ2-4; no clear D gene. The CDR3 runs to 15 residues. V shed 1 base and J shed 0 bases, with 7 bases lying between them. Looked up from germline, CDR1 is SEHNR and CDR2 is FQNEAQ (reference sequence). CDR3 sequence (DNA): TGTGCCAGCAGCTTAGGGGCGGCAGCCAAAAACATTCAGTACTTC. It codes for CASSLGAAAKNIQYF.

The chain recombines TRBV6-6 with TRBJ1-6; D not certain. Looked up from germline, CDR1 is MNHNY and CDR2 is SVGAGI (reference sequence). V gave up 0 bases and J gave up 7 bases, with 7 bases separating them. The CDR3 consists of 14 residues. The CDR3 bases are TGTGCCAGCAGTTACTCTGCAGTGAATTCACCCCTCCACTTT. This sequence encodes CASSYSAVNSPLHF.

The rearrangement uses TRBV19 and TRBJ2-4; no clear D gene. The CDR3 runs to 12 residues. Trimming cost V 8 bases and J 7 bases, with 12 bases left between them. Germline V gene sequence: CDR1 LNHDA, CDR2 SQIVND (reference sequence). CDR3 sequence: CASVGNSNIQYF. The CDR3 DNA sequence: TGTGCCAGTGTAGGCAATAGCAACATTCAGTACTTC.

The V call is TRBV7-8, the J call TRBJ2-2; the match to TRBD1 covers 7 bases. CDR1 is SGHVS, CDR2 FQNEAQ, per germline. CDR3 length: 16 amino acids. V lost 1 base to trimming and J lost 2 bases; unmatched junction nucleotides: 4. Written as DNA, the CDR3 is TGTGCCAGCAGCTTAGGTTCAGGGGGTAACACCGGGGAGCTGTTTTTT. It translates to CASSLGSGGNTGELFF.

This clone was recorded a few times. This rearrangement joins TRBV28 to TRBJ1-4; D not resolved. The length of the CDR3 is 14 residues. Per germline, CDR1 MDHEN and CDR2 SYDVKM. The V gene lost 0 bases and the J gene lost 4 bases, with 6 bases spanning the gap. The CDR3 reads CASSLWGSNEKLFF. CDR3 DNA: TGTGCCAGCAGTTTATGGGGGAGTAATGAAAAACTGTTTTTT.

The chain joins TRBV6-1 to TRBJ1-2; D gene unclear. The CDR3 is 14 residues long. V lost 0 bases, J lost 3 bases, and 8 bases lay in between. The germline CDR1 and CDR2 sequences are MNHNS and SASEGT. CDR3 protein: CASSEAKGYYGYTF. The CDR3 region has the DNA TGTGCCAGCAGTGAAGCGAAAGGGTACTATGGCTACACCTTC.

V is TRBV7-6 and J is TRBJ2-3; no clear D. Deletions cut 3 bases from V and 1 base from J, with 5 bases between. Germline V gene data show CDR1 as SGHVS and CDR2 as FNYEAQ. The CDR3 runs to 13 residues. The CDR3 DNA follows: TGTGCCAGCAGCTTGGGTCGCACAGATACGCAGTATTTT. As protein: CASSLGRTDTQYF.

For the CDR3, the DNA is TGTGCCTGGGGCTTCACTAGCGGGGCCTCCTACGAGCAGTACTTC. This sequence encodes CAWGFTSGASYEQYF. The V call is TRBV30, the J call TRBJ2-7, with 10 bases that match TRBD2. Trimming at V came to 5 bases and at J to 0 bases, leaving 7 bases not matched to a gene. Germline CDR1 and CDR2: GTSNPN and SVGIG (reference sequence). The CDR3 sequence is 15 residues long.